The 15 T cell receptor beta chains reported below all come from one sample, sequenced in a study of blood T cell repertoires in COVID-19. The table came from immunoSEQ multiplex PCR; TCRdb's copy has only in-frame clones and leaves some out. The repertoire holds about 58,000 clones, with 85% to 90% as singletons. Sample: peripheral blood. The receptor source for this set is a man aged 60-69 years with active COVID-19.

In this sample, this clone turned up a few times. The chain links TRBV6-5 to TRBJ2-2; D is perhaps TRBD1 (5 bases). The CDR3 sequence is 15 residues long. The V end lost 0 bases, the J end lost 6 bases, and 11 bases lay between the germline ends. Germline V gene sequence: CDR1 MNHEY, CDR2 SVGAGI. The CDR3 DNA follows: TGTGCCAGCAGTTACTCGGGGCAGGTGGCCGGGGAGCTGTTTTTT. As protein: CASSYSGQVAGELFF.

The V call is TRBV6-5, the J call TRBJ2-1; 10 bases line up with TRBD1. The CDR3 runs to 14 residues. From germline, CDR1 is MNHEY and CDR2 SVGAGI. V trimming: 7 bases; J trimming: 9 bases; junction bases outside the gene matches: 9. CDR3 sequence: CASTSGTGVGEQFF. CDR3 bases: TGTGCCAGCACCTCTGGGACAGGGGTGGGTGAGCAGTTCTTC.

This sequence joins TRBV3-1 (or the pseudogene TRBV3-2) and TRBJ1-1, with D perhaps matching TRBD1 (6 bases). Trimming shortened V by 6 bases and J by 2 bases, and 13 bases separated the two germline ends. Per germline, CDR1 LGHDT and CDR2 YNNKEL (reference sequence). The CDR3 extends over 14 amino acids. Written as DNA, the CDR3 is TGTGCCAGCAGTGTGACAGGCGCTAACACTGAAGCTTTCTTT. It yields the protein CASSVTGANTEAFF.

V usage is TRBV3-1 (or the pseudogene TRBV3-2) and J usage is TRBJ2-7; tentative D call: TRBD2 (5 bases). The CDR3 has 13 residues. Trimming removed 1 base from V and 3 bases from J, with 7 bases in between. The V gene's germline CDR1 is LGHDT and CDR2 YNNKEL (reference sequence). CDR3 nucleotides: TGTGCCAGCAGCCAAGCAAGCGGCTACGAGCAGTACTTC. It is translated as CASSQASGYEQYF.

This rearrangement joins TRBV28 to TRBJ2-6, with D possibly matching TRBD1 (6 bases). Trimming took off 5 bases at V and 0 bases at J, with 17 bases between the two ends. The CDR3 spans 18 residues. The germline V gene has CDR1 MDHEN and CDR2 SYDVKM. CDR3 region: CASSETGHRSSGANVLTF. CDR3 DNA: TGTGCCAGCAGTGAGACGGGACATCGGAGCTCTGGGGCCAACGTCCTGACTTTC.

The chain carries TRBV29-1 and TRBJ2-7, with TRBD1 matching over 8 bases. The V and J ends lost 7 bases and 5 bases, in that order; junction bases with no gene match: 7. The CDR3 is made up of 12 amino acids. Germline V gene lookup returns CDR1 SQVTM and CDR2 ANQGSEA. CDR3 coding DNA: TGCAGCGCAGGGGGCTCTGGGAACGAGCAGTACTTC. It yields the protein CSAGGSGNEQYF.

This rearrangement joins TRBV15 to TRBJ1-4; D may be TRBD1 (5 bases). V gave up 5 bases and J gave up 5 bases, with 9 bases separating them. This CDR3 spans 13 amino acids. Germline V CDR1 and CDR2: LNHNV, YYDKDF (reference sequence). The CDR3 DNA reads as TGTGCCACCAGCTGGGGCCGGAATGAAAAACTGTTTTTT. Amino acid sequence: CATSWGRNEKLFF.

The chain joins TRBV9 to TRBJ1-1, with D possibly being TRBD1 (5 bases). This CDR3 has 11 amino acids. Germline V CDR1 and CDR2: SGDLS, YYNGEE. Trimming shortened V by 0 bases and J by 12 bases, and 9 bases separated the two germline ends. In DNA form, the CDR3 reads TGTGCCAGCAGCGTAGTTACAGGAACTTTCTTT. Its translation: CASSVVTGTFF.

V gene TRBV4-2 combines with J gene TRBJ2-7, with D uncertain. The CDR3 extends over 15 amino acids. V gave up 1 base and J gave up 4 bases, with 14 bases separating them. CDR1 and CDR2 (germline): LGHNA, YNFKEQ. CDR3 coding DNA: TGTGCCAGCAGCCAAGTGGCCGTTACCGGGTACGAGCAGTACTTC. Its protein is CASSQVAVTGYEQYF.

The V gene is TRBV9, the J gene TRBJ2-7; TRBD1 matches at 7 bases. The CDR3 totals 15 residues. CDR1 SGDLS and CDR2 YYNGEE come from the germline V gene. The ends lost 4 bases at V and 2 bases at J; junction bases unmatched: 9. The CDR3 sequence: CASSFRDSGAYEQYF. The CDR3 DNA sequence: TGTGCCAGCAGCTTCCGGGACAGTGGGGCCTACGAGCAGTACTTC.

This sequence joins TRBV5-1 and TRBJ2-7; D possibly corresponds to TRBD1 (5 bases). This CDR3 comprises 14 residues. The V end was cut by 4 bases, the J end by 2 bases, with 13 bases between. Germline V gene sequence: CDR1 SGHRS, CDR2 YFSETQ. DNA for the CDR3: TGCGCCAGCAGCCCTCAGACAGCCACCTACGAGCAGTACTTC. Translated: CASSPQTATYEQYF.

V and J are TRBV4-2 and TRBJ1-6; 9 bases fit TRBD1. The germline V gene encodes CDR1 LGHNA and CDR2 YNFKEQ. Trimming cost V 0 bases and J 8 bases; bases outside gene matches: 5. The CDR3 has 16 residues. In nucleotides, the CDR3 is TGTGCCAGCAGCCAAGAAGGGACAGGGTTAGATTCACCCCTCCACTTT. Protein: CASSQEGTGLDSPLHF.

This clone was detected once. The chain links TRBV30 to TRBJ1-1; D is unclear. From germline, CDR1 is GTSNPN and CDR2 SVGIG (reference sequence). CDR3 length: 14 amino acids. Trimming took 2 bases from V and 0 from J, leaving 10 bases between them. This CDR3 reads CAWSHEDLNTEAFF. In nucleotides, the CDR3 is TGTGCCTGGAGTCATGAGGATCTGAACACTGAAGCTTTCTTT.

V is TRBV5-1 and J is TRBJ2-3, with D tentatively TRBD1 (5 bases). Germline lookup yields CDR1 SGHRS and CDR2 YFSETQ. The CDR3 has 15 amino acids. V was trimmed by 4 bases and J by 5 bases, leaving 17 bases between them. The DNA of the CDR3 is TGCGCCAGCAGCCTCCCTGGGGCGCCCGAAGATACGCAGTATTTT. Amino acids: CASSLPGAPEDTQYF.

The chain couples TRBV18 to TRBJ2-2, with D maybe TRBD2 (5 bases). Germline V gene lookup returns CDR1 KGHSH and CDR2 LQKENI. The CDR3 extends over 17 amino acids. Trimming pared 6 bases from V and 2 bases from J, leaving 19 bases between. CDR3 sequence reads: CASSRVIAGPNTGELFF. The DNA of the CDR3 is TGTGCCAGCTCGCGGGTGATAGCCGGGCCCAACACCGGGGAGCTGTTTTTT.